The 4 T cell receptor beta chains below all came from one sample that was sequenced in a study of T cell changes during pregnancy in multiple sclerosis. Produced via immunoSEQ multiplex PCR; TCRdb's table is partial and in-frame only. The profile covers fewer than 140,000 clones, with about 89% appearing a single time and around 1.6% taken by the ten largest. Specimen: peripheral blood, collected before pregnancy. These receptors came from a female donor with multiple sclerosis, enrolled in a pregnancy study.

V usage is TRBV6-1 and J usage is TRBJ2-3; TRBD1 matches at 9 bases. The V and J ends lost 4 bases and 3 bases, in that order; junction bases with no gene match: 8. Per the germline V gene, CDR1 is MNHNS and CDR2 is SASEGT. The CDR3 contains 16 residues. In nucleotides, the CDR3 is TGTGCCAGCAGTGCGCTTACAGGGGGCAGGACAGATACGCAGTATTTT. Translated, it gives CASSALTGGRTDTQYF.

The chain carries TRBV6-1 and TRBJ1-5; no clear D. The germline CDR1 and CDR2 sequences are MNHNS and SASEGT. The CDR3 has 11 residues. Deletions cut 6 bases from V and 9 bases from J, with 9 bases between. In DNA form, the CDR3 reads TGTGCCAGCAGCGGCCCGGGGCCCCAGCATTTT. Its translation: CASSGPGPQHF.

This chain uses TRBV6-1 with TRBJ1-2; TRBD1 is a possible D gene (6 bases). V dropped 7 bases and J dropped 4 bases, with 16 bases sitting between them. The CDR3 totals 14 residues. Per the germline V gene, CDR1 is MNHNS and CDR2 is SASEGT. The CDR3 DNA is TGTGCCAGCACCCCCGGTGGACAGTTCTATGGCTACACCTTC. Translating gives CASTPGGQFYGYTF.

The chain combines TRBV11-3 with TRBJ2-3; the D gene is possibly TRBD2 (6 bases). V was trimmed by 5 bases and J by 2 bases, leaving 8 bases between them. CDR3 size: 13 residues. The germline V gene has CDR1 SGHNT and CDR2 YENEEA. The DNA for the CDR3 is TGTGCCAGCAGCGGACTATTCACAGATACGCAGTATTTT. Translated: CASSGLFTDTQYF.